Presented here are 13 T cell receptor beta chains from one specimen sequenced in a study of vaccination effects on CD4 cells after COVID-19. Their cognate antigens are unknown. Here immunoSEQ multiplex PCR was the method, and the copy in TCRdb shows in-frame clones only, minus some. The repertoire holds approximately 40,000 clones, with 76% as singletons. Cells that had been cultured for less than 13 days were the source of isolated CD4+ T cells. This individual tested PCR-positive for SARS-CoV-2 infection between March and December 2020. Vaccine administered to participants consisted of two doses of either BNT162b2 or mRNA-1273. The input for sequencing was CD4+ T cells from PBMCs cultured without peptide, taken after COVID-19 vaccination. These receptors originate from a human donor who had a prior SARS-CoV-2 infection.

The chain is built from TRBV6-5 and TRBJ2-7; no clear D. Germline V gene lookup returns CDR1 MNHEY and CDR2 SVGAGI. The V and J ends lost 1 base and 6 bases respectively, with 7 bases between them. The CDR3 consists of 12 residues. CDR3 in amino acids: CASSYLGGEQYF. The CDR3 region has the DNA TGTGCCAGCAGTTACTTGGGCGGCGAGCAGTACTTC.

The rearrangement joins TRBV19 to TRBJ1-2; 7 bases align to TRBD1. CDR3 length: 16 residues. CDR1 and CDR2 (germline): LNHDA, SQIVND (reference sequence). J lost 0 bases, V lost 8 bases, and 12 bases had no gene match. The DNA for the CDR3 is TGTGCCAGTGGGGGGCAGGGACAGAGATCTAACTATGGCTACACCTTC. Amino acids: CASGGQGQRSNYGYTF. The full variable domain, in which reference TRBV19 and TRBJ1-2 provide the parts outside the CDR3, is DGGITQSPKYLFRKEGQNVTLSCEQNLNHDAMYWYRQDPGQGLRLIYYSQIVNDFQKGDIAEGYSVSREKKESFPLTVTSAQKNPTAFYLCASGGQGQRSNYGYTFGSGTRLTVV.

The chain joins TRBV7-2 to TRBJ1-4; no clear D gene. Trimming left V 1 base short and J 5 bases short, with 11 bases between. The CDR3 spans 15 residues. Looked up from germline, CDR1 is SGHTA and CDR2 is FQGNSA. Written as DNA, the CDR3 is TGTGCCAGCAGCTTAGTAGGCAGTTCGAATGAAAAACTGTTTTTT. Translated, it gives CASSLVGSSNEKLFF.

The chain recombines TRBV7-3 with TRBJ2-3, with unresolved D. Germline V gives CDR1 SGHTA, CDR2 FQGTGA. This CDR3 region has 13 residues. V was pared by 2 bases and J by 5 bases, with 8 bases between. CDR3 loop: CASSLGWGDTQYF. The DNA for the CDR3 is TGTGCCAGCAGCTTAGGTTGGGGAGATACGCAGTATTTT.

The rearrangement uses TRBV6-5 and TRBJ1-2, with 9 nucleotides matching TRBD1. Germline V lookup: CDR1 MNHEY, CDR2 SVGAGI. V lost 6 bases, J lost 8 bases, and 13 bases stayed unmatched. The length of the CDR3 is 15 residues. The CDR3 reads CASRATGGGLRGYTF. The DNA of the CDR3 is TGTGCCAGCAGAGCTACAGGGGGCGGCTTGAGAGGCTACACCTTC.

The chain links TRBV3-1 (or the pseudogene TRBV3-2) to TRBJ2-1; D is ambiguous. Germline V CDR1 and CDR2: LGHDT, YNNKEL (reference sequence). V shed 0 bases and J shed 1 base, with 10 bases lying between them. The CDR3 contains 16 residues. The CDR3 reads CASSQDLVSSYNEQFF. The CDR3 DNA follows: TGTGCCAGCAGCCAAGATTTGGTTTCTTCCTACAATGAGCAGTTCTTC.

The chain combines TRBV7-9 with TRBJ1-4, with TRBD1 as a possible D gene (5 bases). V lost 5 bases to trimming and J lost 7 bases, with 14 bases between them. This CDR3 is built from 14 residues. CDR1 is SEHNR, CDR2 FQNEAQ, per germline (reference sequence). This CDR3 reads CASSEDGGVEKLFF. CDR3 coding DNA: TGTGCCAGCAGCGAGGACGGGGGTGTTGAAAAACTGTTTTTT.

V is TRBV18 and J is TRBJ2-7; no firm D call. CDR3 length: 13 amino acids. The ends were cut back, 7 bases at V and 4 bases at J, with 14 bases in the middle. Germline V CDR1 and CDR2: KGHSH, LQKENI. CDR3 region: CASCGVLGYEQYF. CDR3 bases: TGTGCCAGCTGTGGGGTACTCGGATACGAGCAGTACTTC.

The chain uses TRBV7-7 and TRBJ2-5; 8 bases line up with TRBD1. The length of the CDR3 is 15 residues. The germline V gene has CDR1 SSHAT and CDR2 FNYEAQ (reference sequence). The CDR3 DNA reads as TGTGCTAGGCGACATGGACAGGGTGGTTGGGAGACCCAGTACTTC. It yields the protein CARRHGQGGWETQYF.

This chain's CDR3 is CASSLGGGSTDTQYF. CDR3 DNA: TGCGCCAGCAGCTTGGGCGGGGGAAGCACAGATACGCAGTATTTT. The rearrangement links TRBV5-1 to TRBJ2-3; 7 bases map to TRBD2. Trimming at V came to 0 bases and at J to 0 bases, leaving 1 base not matched to a gene. The CDR3 length is 15 residues. Germline V lookup: CDR1 SGHRS, CDR2 YFSETQ.

The chain is built from TRBV2 and TRBJ1-1; TRBD1 might be the D (5 bases). Deletions cut 0 bases from V and 4 bases from J, with 12 bases between. Germline loops: CDR1 SNHLY, CDR2 FYNNEI. The CDR3 has 15 amino acids. The chain's CDR3 is CASSEALRGTTEAFF. CDR3 DNA: TGTGCCAGCAGTGAAGCGCTTCGAGGGACCACTGAAGCTTTCTTT.

In this sample, this clone turned up a few times. The chain combines TRBV10-3 with TRBJ2-1; 7 bases line up with TRBD2. Germline loops: CDR1 ENHRY, CDR2 SYGVKD. The CDR3 loop spans 15 amino acids. The V gene end was trimmed by 2 bases and the J gene end by 4 bases; junction bases not matched to a gene: 5. CDR3 amino acids: CAISEAGTTYNEQFF. CDR3 nucleotides: TGTGCCATCAGTGAGGCCGGGACTACTTACAATGAGCAGTTCTTC.

The chain links TRBV2 to TRBJ1-3; D may be TRBD1 (6 bases). Per germline, CDR1 SNHLY and CDR2 FYNNEI. Trimming removed 6 bases from V and 1 base from J, with 13 bases in between. This CDR3 has 15 amino acids. The DNA for the CDR3 is TGTGCCAGCAGCGCTTCTAGGGGGTCTGGAAACACCATATATTTT. Its protein is CASSASRGSGNTIYF. The full variable domain, its missing parts supplied by reference TRBV2 and TRBJ1-3, is EPEVTQTPSHQVTQMGQEVILRCVPISNHLYFYWYRQILGQKVEFLVSFYNNEISEKSEIFDDQFSVERPDGSNFTLKIRSTKLEDSAMYFCASSASRGSGNTIYFGEGSWLTVV.